The rows below give T cell receptor beta chains drawn from one sample of a study of blood T cell repertoires in COVID-19. Sequencing used immunoSEQ multiplex PCR; TCRdb keeps in-frame clones, though not all of them. The data show 360,000 or so clones, around 92% seen once. Sequences were obtained from PBMCs or T cells enriched from blood (not recorded which). The receptors derive from a woman aged 25 to 39 who had recovered from COVID-19. Each CDR3 is given with its conserved first and last residue. The D gene is left open where the match is weak. Expanded clones get a size class; other rows say once, few or many, or leave the size out.

clone size: .; D gene: .; J gene: TRBJ2-1; V gene: TRBV6-5; CDR3 protein: CASSYEAETYNEQFF; CDR3 DNA: TGTGCCAGCAGTTACGAAGCGGAGACCTACAATGAGCAGTTCTTC
clone size: .; D gene: TRBD1; J gene: TRBJ1-2; V gene: TRBV28; CDR3 protein: CASSDLRTGSYGYTF; CDR3 DNA: TGTGCCAGCAGCGATCTTAGGACAGGCTCCTATGGCTACACCTTC
clone size: .; D gene: TRBD1; J gene: TRBJ2-3; V gene: TRBV5-6; CDR3 protein: CASSLLRDRGTDTQYF; CDR3 DNA: TGTGCCAGCAGCTTGCTCCGGGACAGGGGCACAGATACGCAGTATTTT
clone size: .; D gene: .; J gene: TRBJ2-7; V gene: TRBV28; CDR3 protein: CASSPPWGGGYEQYF; CDR3 DNA: TGTGCCAGCAGTCCTCCCTGGGGTGGGGGGTACGAGCAGTACTTC
clone size: once; D gene: .; J gene: TRBJ1-5; V gene: TRBV9; CDR3 protein: CASSVGITATSNQPQHF; CDR3 DNA: TGTGCCAGCAGCGTAGGAATTACAGCTACTAGCAATCAGCCCCAGCATTTT
clone size: .; D gene: TRBD1; J gene: TRBJ2-7; V gene: TRBV19; CDR3 protein: CASSTTDRGHEQYF; CDR3 DNA: TGTGCCAGTAGTACAACGGACAGGGGCCACGAGCAGTACTTC
clone size: .; D gene: TRBD2; J gene: TRBJ2-6; V gene: TRBV5-1; CDR3 protein: CASSLDPLAGVSSGANVLTF; CDR3 DNA: TGCGCCAGCAGCCTAGATCCCCTAGCGGGGGTGAGCTCTGGGGCCAACGTCCTGACTTTC
clone size: .; D gene: .; J gene: TRBJ1-2; V gene: TRBV21-1; CDR3 protein: CASSKTRLRVVYGYTF; CDR3 DNA: TGTGCCAGCAGCAAGACCCGACTCAGGGTTGTGTATGGCTACACCTTC
clone size: .; D gene: .; J gene: TRBJ2-2; V gene: TRBV19; CDR3 protein: CASSSLLENTGELFF; CDR3 DNA: TGTGCCAGTAGTAGCCTACTCGAGAACACCGGGGAGCTGTTTTTT
clone size: few; D gene: .; J gene: TRBJ1-6; V gene: TRBV7-2; CDR3 protein: CASSSLASSPLHF; CDR3 DNA: TGTGCCAGCAGCTCCCTGGCCTCTTCACCCCTCCACTTT
clone size: .; D gene: TRBD2; J gene: TRBJ2-2; V gene: TRBV10-3; CDR3 protein: CAISEFSGSFTGELFF; CDR3 DNA: TGTGCCATCAGTGAGTTTAGCGGGAGCTTCACCGGGGAGCTGTTTTTT
clone size: .; D gene: TRBD2; J gene: TRBJ2-5; V gene: TRBV3-1/TRBV3-2; CDR3 protein: CASSQLGLAGLQTQYF; CDR3 DNA: TGTGCCAGCAGCCAATTGGGACTAGCGGGACTACAGACCCAGTACTTC